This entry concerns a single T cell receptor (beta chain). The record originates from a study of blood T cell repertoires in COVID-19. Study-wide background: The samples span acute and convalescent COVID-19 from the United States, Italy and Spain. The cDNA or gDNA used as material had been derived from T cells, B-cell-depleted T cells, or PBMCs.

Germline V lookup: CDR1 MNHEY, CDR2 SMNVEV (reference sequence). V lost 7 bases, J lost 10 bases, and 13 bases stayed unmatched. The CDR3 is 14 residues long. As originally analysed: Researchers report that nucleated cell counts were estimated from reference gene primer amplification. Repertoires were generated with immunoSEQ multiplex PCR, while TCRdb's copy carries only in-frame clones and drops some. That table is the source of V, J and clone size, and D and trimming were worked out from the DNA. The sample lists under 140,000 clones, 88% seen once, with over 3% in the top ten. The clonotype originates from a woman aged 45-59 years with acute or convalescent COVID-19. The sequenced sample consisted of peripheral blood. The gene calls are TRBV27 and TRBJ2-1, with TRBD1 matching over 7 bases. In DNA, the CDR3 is TGTGCCAGCAAGAAGGAACAGGGGAATCGAGAGCAGTTCTTC. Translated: CASKKEQGNREQFF.